What follows are 2 T cell receptor beta chains derived from one specimen sequenced in a study of cytomegalovirus exposure and HLA in healthy donors. 60 Vbeta and 13 Jbeta primers were used in PCR. Assay used: immunoSEQ multiplex PCR; TCRdb lists only in-frame clones, some missing. The record lists roughly 100,000 clones, of which the ten most abundant hold less than 4.5%. The sample taken for sequencing was PBMCs. These receptors all stem from a man aged 40-50 years in good health and CMV-seronegative.

The chain combines TRBV15 with TRBJ2-5; no reliable D call. Germline V gene sequence: CDR1 LNHNV, CDR2 YYDKDF (reference sequence). CDR3 length: 15 amino acids. V lost 0 bases and J 4 bases, leaving 12 bases between the germline ends. CDR3 protein: CATSRDRGSPETQYF. CDR3 DNA sequence: TGTGCCACCAGCAGAGACCGAGGCTCACCAGAGACCCAGTACTTC.

This chain links TRBV7-2 with TRBJ2-3; D may be TRBD1 (6 bases). With 5 bases removed from V and 0 bases from J, the gap between germline ends came to 15 bases. CDR3 length: 16 residues. CDR1 and CDR2 from the germline V gene are SGHTA and FQGNSA. CDR3 in amino acids: CASSKGQTSSTDTQYF. In nucleotides, the CDR3 is TGTGCCAGCAGCAAAGGACAGACATCTAGCACAGATACGCAGTATTTT.